The 2 T cell receptor beta chains listed next were all sequenced from one sample in a study of OX40 agonist ivuxolimab in advanced cancers. The repertoire was sequenced with immunoSEQ multiplex PCR; TCRdb's copy has only in-frame clones and lacks some. The sample has 63,000 or so clones; approximately 91% are singletons. The sequencing here drew on CD4+ or CD8+ T cells sorted from blood, taken in a trial of the OX40 agonist ivuxolimab. All receptors come from an adult with an advanced solid tumor such as melanoma, head and neck, liver or kidney cancer.

This chain links TRBV13 with TRBJ1-1, with TRBD1 as a possible D gene (6 bases). Germline loops: CDR1 PRHDT, CDR2 FYEKMQ (reference sequence). The V gene lost 2 bases and the J gene lost 0 bases, with 7 bases spanning the gap. CDR3 length equals 14 residues. The CDR3 DNA follows: TGTGCCAGCAGCTTAAGGACAGTGAACACTGAAGCTTTCTTT. This gives the protein CASSLRTVNTEAFF.

CDR3 coding DNA: TGTGCCAGCAGCTATGGGACTACGGGTAACACTGAAGCTTTCTTT. It yields the protein CASSYGTTGNTEAFF. The V call is TRBV9, the J call TRBJ1-1; D possibly corresponds to TRBD1 (5 bases). The V end was cut by 4 bases, the J end by 2 bases, with 15 bases between. The CDR3 length is 15 residues. The germline CDR1 and CDR2 sequences are SGDLS and YYNGEE. The complete variable domain, with remaining parts taken from reference TRBV9 and TRBJ1-1, reads DSGVTQTPKHLITATGQRVTLRCSPRSGDLSVYWYQQSLDQGLQFLIQYYNGEERAKGNILERFSAQQFPDLHSELNLSSLELGDSALYFCASSYGTTGNTEAFFGQGTRLTVV.